Listed below are T cell receptor beta chains from one sample, sequenced in a study of T cells in lung cancer brain metastases. The table came from immunoSEQ multiplex PCR; TCRdb's copy has only in-frame clones and leaves some out. The sample contains a few thousand clones, approximately 91% of which appear only once. The sample consisted of tumor tissue from the primary lung tumor. These receptors came from a woman aged 50 to 60 with non-small cell lung cancer. Both conserved end residues are part of each CDR3. A D gene is named only where the DNA matches it firmly. Expanded clones are given a class, and other clones once, few, many or no size at all.

CDR3 length: 14
D gene: -
J gene: TRBJ2-7
clone size: -
V gene: TRBV11-1
CDR3 DNA: TGTGCCAGCAGCTTACCACCTTATTCCTACGAGCAGTACTTC
CDR3 protein: CASSLPPYSYEQYF

CDR3 length: 13
D gene: -
J gene: TRBJ1-5
clone size: few
V gene: TRBV30
CDR3 DNA: TGTGCCTGGACCCCTCTGGGGGGTCAGCCCCAGCATTTT
CDR3 protein: CAWTPLGGQPQHF

CDR3 length: 13
D gene: TRBD1
J gene: TRBJ2-2
clone size: -
V gene: TRBV7-9
CDR3 DNA: TGTGCCAGCAGCTTCACAGGGGGCGGGGAGCTGTTTTTT
CDR3 protein: CASSFTGGGELFF

CDR3 length: 16
D gene: TRBD2
J gene: TRBJ2-3
clone size: -
V gene: TRBV11-3
CDR3 DNA: TGTGCCAGCAGCGTGGGTGCGGGAGGGAACACAGATACGCAGTATTTT
CDR3 protein: CASSVGAGGNTDTQYF

CDR3 length: 14
D gene: -
J gene: TRBJ2-1
clone size: -
V gene: TRBV5-1
CDR3 DNA: TGCGCCAGCAGCTTAGGAGGGAGTGGCAATGAGCAGTTCTTC
CDR3 protein: CASSLGGSGNEQFF

CDR3 length: 14
D gene: TRBD1
J gene: TRBJ2-5
clone size: -
V gene: TRBV30
CDR3 DNA: TGTGCCTGGAGTATAGGACAGGTGGAAGAGACCCAGTACTTC
CDR3 protein: CAWSIGQVEETQYF

CDR3 length: 15
D gene: TRBD1
J gene: TRBJ2-2
clone size: -
V gene: TRBV7-9
CDR3 DNA: TGTGCCAGCAGCCTAGACAGGGTTGACACCGGGGAGCTGTTTTTT
CDR3 protein: CASSLDRVDTGELFF

CDR3 length: 16
D gene: TRBD2
J gene: TRBJ2-3
clone size: -
V gene: TRBV9
CDR3 DNA: TGTGCCAGCAGCGTAGGAGCGGGGAGAAGCACAGATACGCAGTATTTT
CDR3 protein: CASSVGAGRSTDTQYF

CDR3 length: 14
D gene: TRBD1
J gene: TRBJ1-2
clone size: -
V gene: TRBV15
CDR3 DNA: TGTGCCACCAGCAGACAGGGGGAGAACTATGGCTACACCTTC
CDR3 protein: CATSRQGENYGYTF

CDR3 length: 17
D gene: -
J gene: TRBJ2-2
clone size: -
V gene: TRBV19
CDR3 DNA: TGTGCCAGTAGTATAGTTCGGACAGCAACAAACACCGGGGAGCTGTTTTTT
CDR3 protein: CASSIVRTATNTGELFF

CDR3 length: 14
D gene: TRBD1
J gene: TRBJ2-7
clone size: -
V gene: TRBV28
CDR3 DNA: TGTGCCAGTTACAGGACAGGGGGTGGCTACGAGCAGTACTTC
CDR3 protein: CASYRTGGGYEQYF

CDR3 length: 15
D gene: -
J gene: TRBJ1-4
clone size: -
V gene: TRBV7-9
CDR3 DNA: TGTGCCAGCAGCCCGGTTTTGGGGTCCGGTGAAAAACTGTTTTTT
CDR3 protein: CASSPVLGSGEKLFF

CDR3 length: 19
D gene: TRBD2
J gene: TRBJ2-3
clone size: few
V gene: TRBV7-2
CDR3 DNA: TGTGCCAGCAGCTTAAGGGCTAGCGGGATCTTTCAAGGCACAGATACGCAGTATTTT
CDR3 protein: CASSLRASGIFQGTDTQYF

CDR3 length: 16
D gene: TRBD2
J gene: TRBJ2-1
clone size: once
V gene: TRBV28
CDR3 DNA: TGTGCCAGCAGTCCCCAGGGACTAGCGGAGACGGATGAGCAGTTCTTC
CDR3 protein: CASSPQGLAETDEQFF

CDR3 length: 15
D gene: TRBD2
J gene: TRBJ2-5
clone size: -
V gene: TRBV2
CDR3 DNA: TGTGCCAGCAGTGACCGGAGCGGGAGGGGCGAGACCCAGTACTTC
CDR3 protein: CASSDRSGRGETQYF

CDR3 length: 14
D gene: -
J gene: TRBJ2-3
clone size: -
V gene: TRBV4-3
CDR3 DNA: TGCGCCAGCAGCCAAGATGGTCGTGGAGATACGCAGTATTTT
CDR3 protein: CASSQDGRGDTQYF

CDR3 length: 14
D gene: -
J gene: TRBJ2-1
clone size: few
V gene: TRBV10-3
CDR3 DNA: TGTGCCATCAGTGAGTCGTTGGACAGCAATGAGCAGTTCTTC
CDR3 protein: CAISESLDSNEQFF

CDR3 length: 17
D gene: TRBD1
J gene: TRBJ1-4
clone size: -
V gene: TRBV19
CDR3 DNA: TGTGCCAGTAGTATATCTATGGACAGGGGGCGATACGAAAAACTGTTTTTT
CDR3 protein: CASSISMDRGRYEKLFF

CDR3 length: 14
D gene: -
J gene: TRBJ1-1
clone size: once
V gene: TRBV4-2
CDR3 DNA: TGTGCCAGCAAGCTTGAGACAGCTAACACTGAAGCTTTCTTT
CDR3 protein: CASKLETANTEAFF

CDR3 length: 12
D gene: -
J gene: TRBJ1-1
clone size: -
V gene: TRBV7-8
CDR3 DNA: TGTGCCAGCAGCTTAGTAGTGAATGAAGCTTTCTTT
CDR3 protein: CASSLVVNEAFF

CDR3 length: 14
D gene: -
J gene: TRBJ1-2
clone size: -
V gene: TRBV21-1
CDR3 DNA: TGTGCCAGCAACTCCTATAGGGGGATCTATGGCTACACCTTC
CDR3 protein: CASNSYRGIYGYTF

CDR3 length: 15
D gene: TRBD1
J gene: TRBJ1-6
clone size: once
V gene: TRBV18
CDR3 DNA: TGTGCCAGCTCACAAGGACAGGGTTATAATTCACCCCTCCACTTT
CDR3 protein: CASSQGQGYNSPLHF

CDR3 length: 15
D gene: -
J gene: TRBJ1-4
clone size: few
V gene: TRBV5-1
CDR3 DNA: TGCGCCAGCAGCTTGGAGGCAGGGTATAATGAAAAACTGTTTTTT
CDR3 protein: CASSLEAGYNEKLFF

CDR3 length: 14
D gene: -
J gene: TRBJ2-2
clone size: once
V gene: TRBV9
CDR3 DNA: TGTGCCAGCAGCACTCGGACAGACACCGGGGAGCTGTTTTTT
CDR3 protein: CASSTRTDTGELFF

CDR3 length: 12
D gene: -
J gene: TRBJ1-5
clone size: -
V gene: TRBV18
CDR3 DNA: TGTGCCAGCTCACCTGCCAGGGAGCCCCAGCATTTT
CDR3 protein: CASSPAREPQHF

CDR3 length: 11
D gene: -
J gene: TRBJ2-1
clone size: -
V gene: TRBV5-1
CDR3 DNA: TGCGCCAGCAGCTTGGCCAATGAGCAGTTCTTC
CDR3 protein: CASSLANEQFF

CDR3 length: 16
D gene: -
J gene: TRBJ2-2
clone size: -
V gene: TRBV5-1
CDR3 DNA: TGCGCCAGCAGCCTTCGACAGGCCTCTAGGACCAGGGAGCTGTTTTTT
CDR3 protein: CASSLRQASRTRELFF

CDR3 length: 16
D gene: -
J gene: TRBJ2-2
clone size: -
V gene: TRBV11-2
CDR3 DNA: TGTGCCAGCAGCTTTCGGGGGGCGCAGAACACCGGGGAGCTGTTTTTT
CDR3 protein: CASSFRGAQNTGELFF

CDR3 length: 15
D gene: -
J gene: TRBJ1-5
clone size: -
V gene: TRBV9
CDR3 DNA: TGTGCCAGCAGCCGGAGAACTGTGGACGCCCAGCCCCAGCATTTT
CDR3 protein: CASSRRTVDAQPQHF

CDR3 length: 16
D gene: TRBD2
J gene: TRBJ2-1
clone size: -
V gene: TRBV9
CDR3 DNA: TGTGCCAGCAGCCCGGATGGACTAGCGGCCTACAATGAGCAGTTCTTC
CDR3 protein: CASSPDGLAAYNEQFF

CDR3 length: 18
D gene: -
J gene: TRBJ2-3
clone size: once
V gene: TRBV10-3
CDR3 DNA: TGTGCCATCTCACCGGGACTTCTACTTTTCAGTAGCATAGATACGCAGTATTTT
CDR3 protein: CAISPGLLLFSSIDTQYF

CDR3 length: 15
D gene: TRBD2
J gene: TRBJ2-5
clone size: -
V gene: TRBV7-9
CDR3 DNA: TGTGCCAGCAGCTTAGAACCGGGAGGGCCGGAGACCCAGTACTTC
CDR3 protein: CASSLEPGGPETQYF

CDR3 length: 17
D gene: -
J gene: TRBJ2-2
clone size: -
V gene: TRBV14
CDR3 DNA: TGTGCCAGCAGCCAAGATTGGCGGGATCGCCTAGTCGGGGAGCTGTTTTTT
CDR3 protein: CASSQDWRDRLVGELFF

CDR3 length: 13
D gene: -
J gene: TRBJ2-7
clone size: -
V gene: TRBV2
CDR3 DNA: TGTGCCAGCAGTGAACAGGGAATGAATGAGCAGTACTTC
CDR3 protein: CASSEQGMNEQYF

CDR3 length: 16
D gene: -
J gene: TRBJ2-3
clone size: -
V gene: TRBV5-1
CDR3 DNA: TGCGCCAGCAGAATTCGACGGGGCTCTAACACAGATACGCAGTATTTT
CDR3 protein: CASRIRRGSNTDTQYF

CDR3 length: 13
D gene: -
J gene: TRBJ2-5
clone size: -
V gene: TRBV10-3
CDR3 DNA: TGTGCCATCAGTGAGTCATCGCCAGAGACCCAGTACTTC
CDR3 protein: CAISESSPETQYF

CDR3 length: 13
D gene: -
J gene: TRBJ1-2
clone size: -
V gene: TRBV7-9
CDR3 DNA: TGTGCCAGCAGCTTAGGTACAGTTGATGGCTACACCTTC
CDR3 protein: CASSLGTVDGYTF

CDR3 length: 16
D gene: TRBD1
J gene: TRBJ2-6
clone size: -
V gene: TRBV4-2
CDR3 DNA: TGTGCCAGCAGCCAATCACAGGGGACTGGGGCCAACGTCCTGACTTTC
CDR3 protein: CASSQSQGTGANVLTF

CDR3 length: 17
D gene: -
J gene: TRBJ2-1
clone size: -
V gene: TRBV25-1
CDR3 DNA: TGTGCCAGCAGTGATAGGGAGGGGGGATTATTATACAATGAGCAGTTCTTC
CDR3 protein: CASSDREGGLLYNEQFF

CDR3 length: 12
D gene: -
J gene: TRBJ1-1
clone size: -
V gene: TRBV28
CDR3 DNA: TGTGCCAGCAGTTTTATGTACGCTGAAGCTTTCTTT
CDR3 protein: CASSFMYAEAFF

CDR3 length: 13
D gene: -
J gene: TRBJ1-2
clone size: -
V gene: TRBV6-6
CDR3 DNA: TGTGCCAGCAGTTACGACAGCATATATGGCTACACCTTC
CDR3 protein: CASSYDSIYGYTF

CDR3 length: 14
D gene: TRBD2
J gene: TRBJ2-5
clone size: few
V gene: TRBV5-1
CDR3 DNA: TGCGCCAGCAGCCCAACAGCGGGGCAAGAGACCCAGTACTTC
CDR3 protein: CASSPTAGQETQYF

CDR3 length: 12
D gene: -
J gene: TRBJ2-2
clone size: -
V gene: TRBV7-2
CDR3 DNA: TGTGCCAGCAGCCCCTCTCGGGGGGAGCTGTTTTTT
CDR3 protein: CASSPSRGELFF

CDR3 length: 15
D gene: -
J gene: TRBJ2-2
clone size: -
V gene: TRBV30
CDR3 DNA: TGTGCCTGGAGTAGAGGGGGGTCCGCCACCGGGGAGCTGTTTTTT
CDR3 protein: CAWSRGGSATGELFF

CDR3 length: 12
D gene: -
J gene: TRBJ2-1
clone size: -
V gene: TRBV11-2
CDR3 DNA: TGTGCCAGCAGCTCAGCGGCTAATGAGCAGTTCTTC
CDR3 protein: CASSSAANEQFF

CDR3 length: 19
D gene: TRBD2
J gene: TRBJ2-7
clone size: -
V gene: TRBV28
CDR3 DNA: TGTGCCAGCAGTTTCGCGGGGGGACTAGCGGGAGATCTCGGGGATGAGCAGTACTTC
CDR3 protein: CASSFAGGLAGDLGDEQYF

CDR3 length: 15
D gene: TRBD2
J gene: TRBJ2-1
clone size: -
V gene: TRBV6-5
CDR3 DNA: TGTGCCAGCAGTTACGGGCCTAGCGGCATCAATGAGCAGTTCTTC
CDR3 protein: CASSYGPSGINEQFF

CDR3 length: 13
D gene: -
J gene: TRBJ1-3
clone size: -
V gene: TRBV9
CDR3 DNA: TGTGCCAGCAGTGGGAACTCTGGAAACACCATATATTTT
CDR3 protein: CASSGNSGNTIYF

CDR3 length: 15
D gene: -
J gene: TRBJ2-7
clone size: -
V gene: TRBV18
CDR3 DNA: TGTGCCAGCTCACCCCCTTTGGACTGGCGTTCCGAGCAGTACTTC
CDR3 protein: CASSPPLDWRSEQYF

CDR3 length: 14
D gene: -
J gene: TRBJ2-1
clone size: -
V gene: TRBV5-4
CDR3 DNA: TGTGCCACCGGGCCAGAGGGTAAATACAATGAGCAGTTCTTC
CDR3 protein: CATGPEGKYNEQFF

CDR3 length: 14
D gene: -
J gene: TRBJ2-7
clone size: -
V gene: TRBV29-1
CDR3 DNA: TGCAGCGTCCAGCCGGGACTGAGCTCCTACGAGCAGTACTTC
CDR3 protein: CSVQPGLSSYEQYF

CDR3 length: 15
D gene: -
J gene: TRBJ2-2
clone size: once
V gene: TRBV7-2
CDR3 DNA: TGTGCCAGCAGCCCCGCAGGGGGGGGGTACGGGGAGCTGTTTTTT
CDR3 protein: CASSPAGGGYGELFF

CDR3 length: 14
D gene: -
J gene: TRBJ1-2
clone size: once
V gene: TRBV6-1
CDR3 DNA: TGTGCCAGCAGTCCTCAGAGACAGGTACAAGGCTACACCTTC
CDR3 protein: CASSPQRQVQGYTF

CDR3 length: 14
D gene: TRBD1
J gene: TRBJ2-6
clone size: -
V gene: TRBV19
CDR3 DNA: TGTGCCAGTAGACGACAGGGTTTGGCCAACGTCCTGACTTTC
CDR3 protein: CASRRQGLANVLTF

CDR3 length: 15
D gene: -
J gene: TRBJ2-2
clone size: -
V gene: TRBV14
CDR3 DNA: TGTGCTAGCAGCCAAGTATCAGGAGACACCGGGGAGCTGTTTTTT
CDR3 protein: CASSQVSGDTGELFF

CDR3 length: 13
D gene: -
J gene: TRBJ2-5
clone size: -
V gene: TRBV5-6
CDR3 DNA: TGTGCCAGCAGCCTCCCTGGACAAGAGACCCAGTACTTC
CDR3 protein: CASSLPGQETQYF

CDR3 length: 21
D gene: TRBD2
J gene: TRBJ2-6
clone size: -
V gene: TRBV19
CDR3 DNA: TGTGCCAGTAGTATACCCCGGGGGGGAGGGGCCCCCATCTCTGGGGCCAACGTCCTGACTTTC
CDR3 protein: CASSIPRGGGAPISGANVLTF

CDR3 length: 14
D gene: TRBD2
J gene: TRBJ2-7
clone size: -
V gene: TRBV2
CDR3 DNA: TGTGCCACACCGCTCTGGACTAGCCTACGAGAGCAGTACTTC
CDR3 protein: CATPLWTSLREQYF

CDR3 length: 12
D gene: -
J gene: TRBJ1-1
clone size: -
V gene: TRBV7-9
CDR3 DNA: TGTGCCTTAGGGACGGTGAACACTGAAGCTTTCTTT
CDR3 protein: CALGTVNTEAFF

CDR3 length: 15
D gene: TRBD1
J gene: TRBJ2-7
clone size: -
V gene: TRBV27
CDR3 DNA: TGTGCCAGCAGTCCCCTTGCCACAGGGGGTAGGGAGCAGTACTTC
CDR3 protein: CASSPLATGGREQYF